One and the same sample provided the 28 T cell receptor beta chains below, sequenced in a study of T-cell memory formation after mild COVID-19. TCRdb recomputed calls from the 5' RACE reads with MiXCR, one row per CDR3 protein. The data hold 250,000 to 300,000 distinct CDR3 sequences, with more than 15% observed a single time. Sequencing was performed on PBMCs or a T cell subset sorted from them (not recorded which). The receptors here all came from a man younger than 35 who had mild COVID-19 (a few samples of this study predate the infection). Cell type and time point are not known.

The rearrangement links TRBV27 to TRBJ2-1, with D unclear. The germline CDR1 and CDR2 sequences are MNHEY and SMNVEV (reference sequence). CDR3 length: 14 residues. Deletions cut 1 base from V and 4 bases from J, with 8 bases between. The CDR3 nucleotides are TGTGCCAGCAGTTTATGGGTGGGTTACAATGAGCAGTTCTTC. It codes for CASSLWVGYNEQFF.

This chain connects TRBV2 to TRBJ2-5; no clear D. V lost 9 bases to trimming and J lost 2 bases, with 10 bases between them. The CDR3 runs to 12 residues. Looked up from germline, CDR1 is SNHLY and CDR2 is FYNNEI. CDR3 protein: CARSSAQETQYF. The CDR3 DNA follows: TGTGCCAGAAGCAGCGCTCAAGAGACCCAGTACTTC.

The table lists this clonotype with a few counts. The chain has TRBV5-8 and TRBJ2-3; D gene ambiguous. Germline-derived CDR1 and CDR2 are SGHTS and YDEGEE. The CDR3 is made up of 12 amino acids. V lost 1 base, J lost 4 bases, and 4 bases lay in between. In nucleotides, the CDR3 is TGTGCCAGCAGCTTGAAGGCAGATACGCAGTATTTT. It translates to CASSLKADTQYF.

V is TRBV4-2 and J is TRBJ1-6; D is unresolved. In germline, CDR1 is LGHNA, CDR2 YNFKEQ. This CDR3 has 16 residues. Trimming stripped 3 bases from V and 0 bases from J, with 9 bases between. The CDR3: CASSQGTSSYNSPLHF. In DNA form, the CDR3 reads TGTGCCAGCAGCCAGGGAACTAGCTCCTATAATTCACCCCTCCACTTT.

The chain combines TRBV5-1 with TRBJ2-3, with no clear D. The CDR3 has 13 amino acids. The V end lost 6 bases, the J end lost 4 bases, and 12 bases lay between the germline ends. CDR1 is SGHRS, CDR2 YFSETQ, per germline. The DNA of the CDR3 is TGCGCCAGCACCCCCCCGGGCGCAGATACGCAGTATTTT. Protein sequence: CASTPPGADTQYF.

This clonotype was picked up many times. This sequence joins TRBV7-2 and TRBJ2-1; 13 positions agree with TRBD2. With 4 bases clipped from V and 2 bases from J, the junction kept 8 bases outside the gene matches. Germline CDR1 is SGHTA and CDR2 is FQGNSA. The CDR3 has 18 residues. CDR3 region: CASSSLGTSGVTYNEQFF. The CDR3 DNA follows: TGTGCCAGCAGCTCCCTTGGGACTAGCGGGGTAACCTACAATGAGCAGTTCTTC.

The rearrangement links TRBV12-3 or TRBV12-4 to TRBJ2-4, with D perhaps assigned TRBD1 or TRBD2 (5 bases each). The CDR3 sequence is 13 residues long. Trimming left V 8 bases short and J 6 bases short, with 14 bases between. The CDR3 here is CASGSGGSNIQYF. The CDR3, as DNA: TGTGCCAGCGGATCTGGGGGATCAAACATTCAGTACTTC.

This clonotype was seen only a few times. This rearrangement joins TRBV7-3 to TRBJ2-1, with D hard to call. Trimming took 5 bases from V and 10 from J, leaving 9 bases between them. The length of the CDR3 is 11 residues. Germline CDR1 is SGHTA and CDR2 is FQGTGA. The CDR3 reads CASSLGAEQFF. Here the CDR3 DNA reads TGTGCCAGCAGCCTGGGCGCCGAGCAGTTCTTC.

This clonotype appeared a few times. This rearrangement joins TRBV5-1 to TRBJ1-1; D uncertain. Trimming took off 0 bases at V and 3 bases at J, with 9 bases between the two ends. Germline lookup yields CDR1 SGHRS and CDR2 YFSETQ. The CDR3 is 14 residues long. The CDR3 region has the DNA TGCGCCAGCAGCTTGGGGATCGGTCACACTGAAGCTTTCTTT. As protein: CASSLGIGHTEAFF.

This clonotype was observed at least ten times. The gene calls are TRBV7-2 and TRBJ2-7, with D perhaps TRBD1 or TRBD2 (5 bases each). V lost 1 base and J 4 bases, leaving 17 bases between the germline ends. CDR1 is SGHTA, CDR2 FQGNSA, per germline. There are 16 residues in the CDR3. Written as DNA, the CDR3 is TGTGCCAGCAGCTTAGGTCGGGGACCATCCACTTACGAGCAGTACGTC. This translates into CASSLGRGPSTYEQYV.

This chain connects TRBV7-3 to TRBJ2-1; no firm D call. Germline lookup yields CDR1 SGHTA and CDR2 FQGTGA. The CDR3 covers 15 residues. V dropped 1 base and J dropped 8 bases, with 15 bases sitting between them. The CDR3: CASSLIGKIGDEQFF. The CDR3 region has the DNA TGTGCCAGCAGCTTAATCGGCAAGATTGGGGATGAGCAGTTCTTC.

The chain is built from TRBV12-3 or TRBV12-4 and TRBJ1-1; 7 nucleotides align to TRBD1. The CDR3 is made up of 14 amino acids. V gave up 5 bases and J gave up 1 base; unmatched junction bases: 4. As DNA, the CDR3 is TGTGCCAGCAGTACGACAGGGTCGAACACTGAAGCTTTCTTT. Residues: CASSTTGSNTEAFF.

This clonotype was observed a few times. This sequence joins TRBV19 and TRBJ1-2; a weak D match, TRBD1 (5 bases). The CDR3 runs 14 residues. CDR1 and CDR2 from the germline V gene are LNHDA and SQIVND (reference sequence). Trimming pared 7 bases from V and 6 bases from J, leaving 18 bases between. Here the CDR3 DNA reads TGTGCCAGTAAAGTACAGGCCGGACTACATGGCTACACCTTC. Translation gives CASKVQAGLHGYTF.

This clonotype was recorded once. This CDR3 reads CASSLDRASGETQYF. The CDR3 DNA is TGCGCCAGCAGCTTGGACAGGGCTAGCGGAGAGACCCAGTACTTC. This rearrangement joins TRBV5-1 to TRBJ2-5; perhaps TRBD2 as D (7 bases). V lost 0 bases and J lost 4, with 13 bases in between. This CDR3 contains 15 residues. Per the germline V gene, CDR1 is SGHRS and CDR2 is YFSETQ.

The DNA for the CDR3 is TGTGCCAGCAGTTTAGGACAGTCAGAATCCTACGAGCAGTACGTC. Translated, it gives CASSLGQSESYEQYV. The chain carries TRBV28 and TRBJ2-7, with D possibly TRBD1 on 6 matching bases. This CDR3 is built from 15 residues. Trimming left V 2 bases short and J 1 base short, with 12 bases between. Germline CDR1 MDHEN, CDR2 SYDVKM.

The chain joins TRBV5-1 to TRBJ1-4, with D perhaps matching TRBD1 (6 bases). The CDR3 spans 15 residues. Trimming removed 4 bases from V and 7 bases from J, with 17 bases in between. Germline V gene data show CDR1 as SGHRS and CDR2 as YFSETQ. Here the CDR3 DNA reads TGCGCCAGCAGCGGCTCCGGGACAACGAGTGAAAAACTGTTTTTT. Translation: CASSGSGTTSEKLFF. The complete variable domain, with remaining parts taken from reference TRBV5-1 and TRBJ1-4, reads KAGVTQTPRYLIKTRGQQVTLSCSPISGHRSVSWYQQTPGQGLQFLFEYFSETQRNKGNFPGRFSGRQFSNSRSEMNVSTLELGDSALYLCASSGSGTTSEKLFFGSGTQLSVL.

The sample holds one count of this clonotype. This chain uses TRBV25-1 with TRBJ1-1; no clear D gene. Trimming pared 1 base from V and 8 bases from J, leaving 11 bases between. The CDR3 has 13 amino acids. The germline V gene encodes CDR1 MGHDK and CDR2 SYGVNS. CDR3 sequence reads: CASSESPSSEAFF. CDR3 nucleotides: TGTGCCAGCAGTGAATCCCCCAGTTCGGAAGCTTTCTTT. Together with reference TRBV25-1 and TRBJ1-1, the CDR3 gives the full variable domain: EADIYQTPRYLVIGTGKKITLECSQTMGHDKMYWYQQDPGMELHLIHYSYGVNSTEKGDLSSESTVSRIRTEHFPLTLESARPSHTSQYLCASSESPSSEAFFGQGTRLTVV.

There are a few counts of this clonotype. This chain's CDR3 is CASSLWASQDIQYF. CDR3 nucleotide sequence: TGCGCCAGCAGCTTGTGGGCAAGCCAGGACATTCAGTACTTC. V is TRBV5-1 and J is TRBJ2-4, with D unresolved. From germline, CDR1 is SGHRS and CDR2 YFSETQ. This CDR3 contains 14 residues. Trimming took 1 base from V and 8 from J, leaving 13 bases between them.

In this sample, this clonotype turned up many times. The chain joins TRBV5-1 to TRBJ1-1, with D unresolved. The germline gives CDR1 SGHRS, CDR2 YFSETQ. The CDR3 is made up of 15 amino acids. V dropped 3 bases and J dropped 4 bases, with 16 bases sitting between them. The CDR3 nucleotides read TGCGCCAGCAGCTATTTCGGGGAGGTGGGCACTGAAGCTTTCTTT. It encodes CASSYFGEVGTEAFF.

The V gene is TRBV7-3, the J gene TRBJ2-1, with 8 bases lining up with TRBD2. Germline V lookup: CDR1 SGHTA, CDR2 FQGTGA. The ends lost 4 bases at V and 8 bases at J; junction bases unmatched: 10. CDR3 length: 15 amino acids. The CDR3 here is CASSSHGTSADEQFF. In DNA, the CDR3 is TGTGCCAGCAGCTCCCACGGGACTAGTGCGGATGAGCAGTTCTTC.

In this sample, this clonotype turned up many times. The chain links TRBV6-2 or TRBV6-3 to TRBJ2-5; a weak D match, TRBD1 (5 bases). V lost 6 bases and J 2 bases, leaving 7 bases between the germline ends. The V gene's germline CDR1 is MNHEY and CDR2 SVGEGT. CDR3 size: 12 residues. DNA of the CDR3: TGTGCCAGCAGCGACAGTCAAGAGACCCAGTACTTC. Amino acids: CASSDSQETQYF.

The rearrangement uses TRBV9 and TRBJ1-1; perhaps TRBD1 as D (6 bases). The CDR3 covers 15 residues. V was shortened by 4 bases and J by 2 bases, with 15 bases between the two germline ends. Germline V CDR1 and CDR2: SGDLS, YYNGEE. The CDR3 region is CASSLTGWGNTEAFF. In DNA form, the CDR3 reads TGTGCCAGCAGCCTTACAGGGTGGGGCAACACTGAAGCTTTCTTT.

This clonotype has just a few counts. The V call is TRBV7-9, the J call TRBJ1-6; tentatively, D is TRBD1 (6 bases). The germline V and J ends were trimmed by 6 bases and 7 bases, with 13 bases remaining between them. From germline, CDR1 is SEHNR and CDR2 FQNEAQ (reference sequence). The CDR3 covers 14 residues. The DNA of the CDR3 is TGTGCCAGCAGGAAAGGGGGGCTCAATTCACCCCTCCACTTT. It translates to CASRKGGLNSPLHF.

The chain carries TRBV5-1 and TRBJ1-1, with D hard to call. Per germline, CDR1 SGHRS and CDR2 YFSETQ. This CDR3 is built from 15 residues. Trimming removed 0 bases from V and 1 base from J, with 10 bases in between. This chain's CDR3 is CASSLAGMENTEAFF. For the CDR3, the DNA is TGCGCCAGCAGCTTGGCCGGTATGGAGAACACTGAAGCTTTCTTT.

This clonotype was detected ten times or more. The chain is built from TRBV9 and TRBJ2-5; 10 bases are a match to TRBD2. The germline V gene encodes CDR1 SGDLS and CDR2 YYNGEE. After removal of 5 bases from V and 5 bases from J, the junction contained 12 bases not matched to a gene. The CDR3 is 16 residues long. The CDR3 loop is CASSGIAGGSFETQYF. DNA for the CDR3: TGTGCCAGCAGTGGGATAGCGGGGGGTTCTTTCGAGACCCAGTACTTC.

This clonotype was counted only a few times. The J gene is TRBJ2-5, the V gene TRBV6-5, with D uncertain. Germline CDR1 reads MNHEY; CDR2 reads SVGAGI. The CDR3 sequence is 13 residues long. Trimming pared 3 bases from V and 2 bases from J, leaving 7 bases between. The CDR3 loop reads CASSYGRQETQYF. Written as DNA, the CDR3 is TGTGCCAGCAGTTATGGCAGGCAAGAGACCCAGTACTTC.

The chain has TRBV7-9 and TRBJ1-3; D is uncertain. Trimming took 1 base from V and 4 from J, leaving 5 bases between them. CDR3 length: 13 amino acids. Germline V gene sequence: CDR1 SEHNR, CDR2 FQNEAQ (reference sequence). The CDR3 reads CASSLGGGNTIYF. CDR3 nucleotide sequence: TGTGCCAGCAGCTTAGGAGGGGGAAACACCATATATTTT.

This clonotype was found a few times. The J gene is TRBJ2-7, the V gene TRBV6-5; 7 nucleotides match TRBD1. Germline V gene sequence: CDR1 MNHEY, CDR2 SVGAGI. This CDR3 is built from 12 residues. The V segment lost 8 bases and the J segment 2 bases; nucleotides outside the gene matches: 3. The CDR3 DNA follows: TGTGCCAGCCCGGACAGGACCTACGAGCAGTACGTC. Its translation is CASPDRTYEQYV.